This T cell receptor (beta chain) was identified during a study of CD8+CD57+ T cells in acquired aplastic anemia. About the research overall: Mean DNA quantity obtained from sorted CD4+ and CD8+ cells was about 3 ug. Study conclusions and caveats: A set of about 28 CD8+ CDR3 sequences was shared between patients and controls, and these sequences appeared highly expressed in patients.

A remark on this clonotype: Its antigen is still unknown.

Flow cytometry had shown expanded CD8+CD57+ cells in the patients chosen for sequencing. Acquired aplastic anemia of severe grade affected all patients. At the time of blood sampling, patients had not yet received any therapy. CDR3 and TCR beta VDJ profiling relied on genomic DNA as the template. TCRdb re-analysed the reads in MiXCR, keeping a single row per CDR3 protein. The sample yields approximately 150,000 distinct CDR3 sequences, around half seen once. V lost 4 bases and J lost 6, with 13 bases in between. CDR3 size: 13 residues. Germline V gives CDR1 LNHDA, CDR2 SQIVND (reference sequence). The source of this sequence is a human donor with aplastic anemia. This chain links TRBV19 with TRBJ2-7; D is undetermined. Sequencing was carried out using sorted CD4+, CD8+, or CD8+CD57+ T cells (not recorded which) from PBMCs. CDR3 bases: TGTGCCAGTAGTACAACAGAATTTGGCGAGCAGTACTTC. It translates to CASSTTEFGEQYF.